Presented here are 18 T cell receptor beta chains from one specimen sequenced in a study of T cell responses to AZD1222 COVID-19 vaccine. Libraries were prepared by immunoSEQ multiplex PCR; TCRdb keeps only in-frame clonotypes and omits some of them. Of roughly 70,000 clones listed, 85% to 90% are singletons. Sequencing was performed on peripheral blood, taken 28 days after the second AZD1222 dose. The source of these receptors is an adult who received the AZD1222 COVID-19 vaccine.

The chain joins TRBV5-1 to TRBJ2-7; 8 bases agree with TRBD2. CDR3 size: 13 residues. The V segment lost 4 bases and the J segment 3 bases; nucleotides outside the gene matches: 3. Germline V gene data show CDR1 as SGHRS and CDR2 as YFSETQ. CDR3 sequence reads: CASSRAGGYEQYV. The CDR3 bases are TGCGCCAGCAGCCGGGCGGGGGGCTACGAGCAGTACGTC.

The chain has TRBV3-1 (or the pseudogene TRBV3-2) and TRBJ1-6, with 10 bases matching TRBD1. There are 15 residues in the CDR3. The V gene end was trimmed by 4 bases and the J gene end by 14 bases; junction bases not matched to a gene: 11. Germline V gene data show CDR1 as LGHDT and CDR2 as YNNKEL (reference sequence). As DNA, the CDR3 is TGTGCCAGCAGCCCTTCGACAGGGGGCAGGCTCACCCTCCACTTT. Residues: CASSPSTGGRLTLHF.

This sequence joins TRBV7-2 and TRBJ1-1, with D hard to call. Trimming removed 2 bases at V and 6 bases at J, with 10 bases between. This CDR3 has 13 residues. Germline V gene sequence: CDR1 SGHTA, CDR2 FQGNSA. The CDR3 protein is CASSLRQVAEAFF. The DNA for the CDR3 is TGTGCCAGCAGCTTACGACAAGTGGCTGAAGCTTTCTTT.

The chain employs TRBV10-3 and TRBJ2-2; maybe TRBD2 (6 bases). CDR1 is ENHRY and CDR2 is SYGVKD in the germline V gene. V gave up 6 bases and J gave up 3 bases, with 11 bases separating them. The CDR3 extends over 14 amino acids. The CDR3 loop reads CAISAGRDTGELFF. DNA for the CDR3: TGTGCCATCAGCGCGGGAAGGGACACCGGGGAGCTGTTTTTT.

The chain is built from TRBV6-5 and TRBJ2-7, with 12 bases aligning to TRBD2. Germline V gene lookup returns CDR1 MNHEY and CDR2 SVGAGI. The CDR3 is 15 residues long. Losses at the gene ends were 6 bases for V and 4 bases for J; bases not matched to a gene: 7. The CDR3 bases are TGTGCCAGCAGCGCGGGACTAGCGGGCGCATACGAGCAGTACGTC. Amino acids: CASSAGLAGAYEQYV.

The CDR3 DNA is TGTGCCAGTAGTATTGGACAGGGGATCATCAAGGAGACCCAGTACTTC. Translation: CASSIGQGIIKETQYF. The chain uses TRBV19 and TRBJ2-5; TRBD1 matches 9 bases. The germline CDR1 and CDR2 sequences are LNHDA and SQIVND (reference sequence). The CDR3 is 16 residues long. V shed 3 bases, J shed 5 bases, and the junction held 10 bases outside the gene matches.

The count of this clone is one. The chain links TRBV9 to TRBJ2-1; the match to TRBD2 covers 10 bases. The CDR3 is 17 residues long. V lost 0 bases, J lost 4 bases, and 7 bases stayed unmatched. CDR1 is SGDLS and CDR2 is YYNGEE in the germline V gene. Written as DNA, the CDR3 is TGTGCCAGCAGCGTAGCGAGCCTTAGCGGGAGGTACAATGAGCAGTTCTTC. It yields the protein CASSVASLSGRYNEQFF. Supplemented by reference TRBV9 and TRBJ2-1, the full variable domain reads DSGVTQTPKHLITATGQRVTLRCSPRSGDLSVYWYQQSLDQGLQFLIQYYNGEERAKGNILERFSAQQFPDLHSELNLSSLELGDSALYFCASSVASLSGRYNEQFFGPGTRLTVL.

The chain uses TRBV5-1 and TRBJ2-5; the D is unclear. This CDR3 comprises 15 residues. V was clipped by 7 bases and J by 2 bases, with 18 bases between them. Looked up from germline, CDR1 is SGHRS and CDR2 is YFSETQ. The CDR3 DNA follows: TGCGCCAGCCGGAAACAAACCCAGGTACAAGAGACCCAGTACTTC. Residues: CASRKQTQVQETQYF. The whole variable domain, remainder taken from reference TRBV5-1 and TRBJ2-5, is KAGVTQTPRYLIKTRGQQVTLSCSPISGHRSVSWYQQTPGQGLQFLFEYFSETQRNKGNFPGRFSGRQFSNSRSEMNVSTLELGDSALYLCASRKQTQVQETQYFGPGTRLLVL.

J is TRBJ1-6 and V is TRBV2; 8 bases align to TRBD1. Germline loops: CDR1 SNHLY, CDR2 FYNNEI. Unmatched junction bases numbered 7, after V lost 6 bases and J lost 6 bases. This CDR3 region has 15 residues. The CDR3 reads CASRGGTGVNSPLHF. The CDR3 DNA follows: TGTGCCAGCAGGGGAGGGACAGGTGTTAATTCACCCCTCCACTTT.

The chain combines TRBV7-2 with TRBJ2-1; 7 nucleotides line up with TRBD1. The germline V gene has CDR1 SGHTA and CDR2 FQGNSA. The CDR3 covers 15 residues. Losses at the gene ends were 8 bases for V and 4 bases for J; bases not matched to a gene: 11. The CDR3 region has the DNA TGTGCCAGCCGACGGACAGGCCGAGGGTACAATGAGCAGTTCTTC. It translates to CASRRTGRGYNEQFF.

The chain is built from TRBV4-3 and TRBJ2-1; D ambiguous. This CDR3 is 14 amino acids long. Germline V gene data show CDR1 as LGHNA and CDR2 as YSLEER. V shed 0 bases and J shed 6 bases, with 9 bases lying between them. In DNA, the CDR3 is TGCGCCAGCAGCCAAGATAGGGCACGCAATGAGCAGTTCTTC. This codes for CASSQDRARNEQFF.

The chain has TRBV14 and TRBJ1-1; weak D call: TRBD1 (5 bases). The CDR3 is 16 amino acids. Per germline, CDR1 SGHDN and CDR2 FVKESK. V lost 0 bases, J lost 1 base, and 12 bases lay in between. The CDR3 spells CASSQDRAGGNTEAFF. The CDR3 region has the DNA TGTGCCAGCAGCCAAGATCGGGCTGGGGGGAACACTGAAGCTTTCTTT.

V usage is TRBV28 and J usage is TRBJ1-3; the D is unclear. CDR3 length equals 16 residues. CDR1 is MDHEN and CDR2 is SYDVKM in the germline V gene. The V and J ends lost 1 base and 4 bases respectively, with 14 bases between them. CDR3 in DNA: TGTGCCAGCAGTTTATCGGGCCTGGCCTTGGGAAACACCATATATTTT. Its protein is CASSLSGLALGNTIYF.

This chain connects TRBV6-5 to TRBJ1-4; 7 bases agree with TRBD1. The V gene's germline CDR1 is MNHEY and CDR2 SVGAGI. This CDR3 comprises 14 residues. With 0 bases clipped from V and 8 bases from J, the junction kept 3 bases outside the gene matches. The CDR3 DNA reads TGTGCCAGCAGTTACTCCGCAGGGGGGGAAAAACTGTTTTTT. This encodes CASSYSAGGEKLFF.

This chain joins TRBV6-6 and TRBJ1-2, with D hard to call. CDR3 length: 13 residues. Germline-derived CDR1 and CDR2 are MNHNY and SVGAGI (reference sequence). Between the trimmed V and J ends, which lost 6 bases and 6 bases, there was a span of 14 bases. In DNA, the CDR3 is TGTGCCAGCAGCCCAGTCCCAAACCATGGCTACACCTTC. It codes for CASSPVPNHGYTF.

J is TRBJ2-1 and V is TRBV27, with 8 bases matching TRBD2. Losses at the gene ends were 4 bases for V and 1 base for J; bases not matched to a gene: 6. The CDR3 runs to 16 residues. The V gene's germline CDR1 is MNHEY and CDR2 SMNVEV (reference sequence). This CDR3 is CASSSPSGGSYNEQFF. Written as DNA, the CDR3 is TGTGCCAGCAGTTCCCCAAGCGGGGGTTCCTACAATGAGCAGTTCTTC.

The CDR3 protein is CASSLDGGGGADTQYF. The CDR3 region has the DNA TGTGCCAGCAGCTTAGACGGCGGGGGAGGGGCAGATACGCAGTATTTT. The rearrangement uses TRBV7-2 and TRBJ2-3; the match to TRBD2 covers 7 bases. The CDR3 is 16 amino acids. V was pared by 1 base and J by 4 bases, with 8 bases of the junction left unmatched. Germline V gives CDR1 SGHTA, CDR2 FQGNSA.

This clone has just a few counts. The rearrangement joins TRBV19 to TRBJ1-2; 11 bases are a match to TRBD1. The junction had 8 bases not matched to a gene; V was cut back by 7 bases and J by 4 bases. This CDR3 spans 15 amino acids. Per germline, CDR1 LNHDA and CDR2 SQIVND (reference sequence). The chain's CDR3 is CASTLSGTGGYGYTF. As DNA, the CDR3 is TGTGCCAGTACCCTATCGGGGACAGGGGGCTATGGCTACACCTTC.